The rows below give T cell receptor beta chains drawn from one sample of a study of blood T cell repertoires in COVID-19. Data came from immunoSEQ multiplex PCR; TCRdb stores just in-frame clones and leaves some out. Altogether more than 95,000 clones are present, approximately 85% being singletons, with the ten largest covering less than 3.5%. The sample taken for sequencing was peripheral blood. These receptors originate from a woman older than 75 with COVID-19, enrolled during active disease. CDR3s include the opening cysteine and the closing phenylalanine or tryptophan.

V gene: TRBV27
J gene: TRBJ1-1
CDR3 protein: CASSLRGPGEGVNTEAFF

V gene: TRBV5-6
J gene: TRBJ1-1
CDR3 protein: CASSFGRNTEAFF

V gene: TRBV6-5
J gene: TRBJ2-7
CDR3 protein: CASSYNGYSYEQYF

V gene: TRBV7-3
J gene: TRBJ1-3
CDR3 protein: CASSLGTGSGNTIYF

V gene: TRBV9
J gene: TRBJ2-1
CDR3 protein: CASSVSGPYNEQFF

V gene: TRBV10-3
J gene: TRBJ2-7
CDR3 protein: CAISEPGLVDYEQYF

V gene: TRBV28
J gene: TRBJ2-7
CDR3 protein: CASSAPPGTAYEQYF

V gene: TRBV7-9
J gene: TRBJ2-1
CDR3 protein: CASSSGGASYNEQFF

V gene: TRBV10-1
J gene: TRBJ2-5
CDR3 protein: CASSFLGGRSQETQYF

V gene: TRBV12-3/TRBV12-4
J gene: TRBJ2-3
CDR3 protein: CASSFEGSDTQYF

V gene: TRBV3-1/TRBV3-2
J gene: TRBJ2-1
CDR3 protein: CASSPTGATYNEQFF

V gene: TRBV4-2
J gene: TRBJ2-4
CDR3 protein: CASSQRPTVRENIQYF

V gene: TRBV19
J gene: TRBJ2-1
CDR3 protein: CASSELSGRAENPYNEQFF

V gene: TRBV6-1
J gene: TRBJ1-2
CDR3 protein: CASSEVPRSSYGYTF

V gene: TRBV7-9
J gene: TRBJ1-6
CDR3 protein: CASSSNREGSPLHF

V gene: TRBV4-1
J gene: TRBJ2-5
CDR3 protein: CASSQGLSTNQETQYF

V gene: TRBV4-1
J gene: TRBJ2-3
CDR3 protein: CASSQGRGRPDTQYF

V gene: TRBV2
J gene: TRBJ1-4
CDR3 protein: CASSTGLKEKLFF

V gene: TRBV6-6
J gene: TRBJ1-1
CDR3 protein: CASSYPTVTEAFF

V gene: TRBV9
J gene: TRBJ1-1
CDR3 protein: CASSLSGTPTVNTEAFF

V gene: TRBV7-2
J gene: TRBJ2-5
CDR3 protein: CASSRDRGQETQYF

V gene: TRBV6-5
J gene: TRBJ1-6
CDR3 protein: CASSSPGGGSPLHF

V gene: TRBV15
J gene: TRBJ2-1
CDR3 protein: CATSRLTSGRVSRNEQFF

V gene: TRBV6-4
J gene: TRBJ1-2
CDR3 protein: CASSLIPGQGADGYTF

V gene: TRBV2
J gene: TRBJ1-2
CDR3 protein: CALAGDLNGYTF

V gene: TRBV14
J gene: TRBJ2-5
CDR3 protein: CASSQALGKGFQETQYF

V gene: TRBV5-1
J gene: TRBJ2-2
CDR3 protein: CASSLMGQTANTGELFF

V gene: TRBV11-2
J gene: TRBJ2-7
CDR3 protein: CASSLGDRPSGEQYF

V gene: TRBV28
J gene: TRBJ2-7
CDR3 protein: CASSLMGPGLQNF